This T cell receptor beta chain came from a study of cytomegalovirus exposure and HLA in healthy donors. Study information: Among about 179 million T cells, an earlier analysis found approximately 110 million unique TCR beta sequences.

The PCR employed 60 Vbeta primers together with 13 Jbeta primers. The data were produced by immunoSEQ multiplex PCR, yet TCRdb's version contains in-frame clones alone and is incomplete. Recorded for this sample: 45,000 to 70,000 clones. The source of this sequence is a woman in her 50s in good health and CMV-seropositive. The specimen sequenced was PBMCs.

In nucleotides, the CDR3 is TGTGCCAGCAGCTACGGGGGTGACTATGGCTACACCTTC. As protein: CASSYGGDYGYTF. J is TRBJ1-2 and V is TRBV7-8; possibly TRBD1 for D (5 bases). CDR3 size: 13 residues. CDR1 and CDR2 from the germline V gene are SGHVS and FQNEAQ. V was shortened by 4 bases and J by 3 bases, with 9 bases between the two germline ends.